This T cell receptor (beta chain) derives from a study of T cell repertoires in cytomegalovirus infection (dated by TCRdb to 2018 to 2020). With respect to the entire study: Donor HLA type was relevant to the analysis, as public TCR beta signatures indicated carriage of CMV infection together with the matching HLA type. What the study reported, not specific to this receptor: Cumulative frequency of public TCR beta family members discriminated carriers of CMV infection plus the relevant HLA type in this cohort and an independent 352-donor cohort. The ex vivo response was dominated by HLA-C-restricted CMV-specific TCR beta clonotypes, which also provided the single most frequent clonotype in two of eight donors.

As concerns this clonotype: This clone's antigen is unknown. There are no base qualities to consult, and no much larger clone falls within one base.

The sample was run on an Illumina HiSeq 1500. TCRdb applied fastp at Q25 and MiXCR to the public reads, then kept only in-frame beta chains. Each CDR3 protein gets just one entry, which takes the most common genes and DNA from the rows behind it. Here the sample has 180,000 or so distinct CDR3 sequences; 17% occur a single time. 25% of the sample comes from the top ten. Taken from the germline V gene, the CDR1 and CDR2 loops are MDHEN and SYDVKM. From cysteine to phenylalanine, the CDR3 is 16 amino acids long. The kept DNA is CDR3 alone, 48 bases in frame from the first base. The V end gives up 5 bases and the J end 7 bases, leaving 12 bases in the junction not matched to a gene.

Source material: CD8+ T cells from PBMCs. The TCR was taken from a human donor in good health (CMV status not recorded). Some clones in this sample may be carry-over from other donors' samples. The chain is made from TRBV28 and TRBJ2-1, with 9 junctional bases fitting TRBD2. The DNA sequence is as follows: TGTGCCAGCAGTCCCCGTAGCGGGGGCCGCGGGAATGAGCAGTTCTTC. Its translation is CASSPRSGGRGNEQFF.